The rows below give T cell receptor beta chains drawn from one sample of a study of OX40 agonist ivuxolimab in advanced cancers. Data came from immunoSEQ multiplex PCR; TCRdb stores just in-frame clones and leaves some out. In the table there are about 92,000 clones, around nine tenths of which are singletons. Sequenced material: CD4+ or CD8+ T cells sorted from blood, taken in a trial of the OX40 agonist ivuxolimab. Receptors were obtained from an adult with an advanced solid tumor such as melanoma, head and neck, liver or kidney cancer. Both conserved end residues are part of each CDR3. A D gene is named only where the DNA matches it firmly. Not all rows give a size; the values are once, few, many and, for expanded clones, a class.

once	TRBV6-5	-	TRBJ2-7	TGTGCCAGCAGGCTTGGACAGTTCCACGAGCAGTACTTC	CASRLGQFHEQYF
-	TRBV2	-	TRBJ2-4	TGTGCCAGCAGTACCCAGGACCAAATCGGAAACATTCAGTACTTC	CASSTQDQIGNIQYF
-	TRBV20-1	-	TRBJ2-1	TGCAGTGCTAGCGACAACAATGAGCAGTTCTTC	CSASDNNEQFF
-	TRBV6-1	-	TRBJ2-7	TGTGCCAGCACCCAATCTCGGGCTAGTAACTACGAGCAGTACTTC	CASTQSRASNYEQYF
-	TRBV27	-	TRBJ2-7	TGTGCCAGCAGTAAGGGGCGGGACACCTACGAGCAGTACTTC	CASSKGRDTYEQYF
-	TRBV28	-	TRBJ1-5	TGTGCCAGCAGTTTTATCACAGTGGGCAATCAGCCCCAGCATTTT	CASSFITVGNQPQHF
-	TRBV18	-	TRBJ2-3	TGTGCCAGCACGGTAAGGAGGACAGATACGCAGTATTTT	CASTVRRTDTQYF
-	TRBV6-6	TRBD2	TRBJ2-1	TGTGCCAGCAGTTACACGCTAGCGGGAGGGAACAATGAGCAGTTCTTC	CASSYTLAGGNNEQFF
-	TRBV19	-	TRBJ1-5	TGTGCCAGTAGTATAGACAGGGGAAGAAATCAGCCCCAGCATTTT	CASSIDRGRNQPQHF
-	TRBV6-6	-	TRBJ2-7	TGTGCCAGCAGTTACAGGGGGTTGTCCTACGAGCAGTACTTC	CASSYRGLSYEQYF
-	TRBV7-2	-	TRBJ2-7	TGTGCCAGCAGCTTAGGGCCTAGCTCCTACGAGCAGTACTTC	CASSLGPSSYEQYF
few	TRBV5-1	TRBD1	TRBJ2-7	TGCGCCAGCAGTCACCGGGACAGGGCCTCCTACGAGCAGTACTTC	CASSHRDRASYEQYF
-	TRBV20-1	TRBD1	TRBJ2-7	TGCAGTGCGGGACAGGGTTCGGAGCAGTACTTC	CSAGQGSEQYF
-	TRBV5-1	TRBD2	TRBJ2-1	TGCGCCAGCAGCTTGGATCGGGGGGCCGGGACTAGCGGGGTGCGCCCCTACAATGAGCAGTTCTTC	CASSLDRGAGTSGVRPYNEQFF
-	TRBV25-1	-	TRBJ1-1	TGTGCCAGCAGTGTTTTAGGGGGAGCTTTCTTT	CASSVLGGAFF
-	TRBV11-2	-	TRBJ2-3	TGTGCCAGCAGCTTAGTTACGGGAGTAACAGATACGCAGTATTTT	CASSLVTGVTDTQYF
-	TRBV18	TRBD1	TRBJ2-5	TGTGCCACCACGGACAGGGGGCGAGAGACCCAGTACTTC	CATTDRGRETQYF
-	TRBV5-1	TRBD2	TRBJ2-1	TGCGCCAGCAGCTTGAGACTAGCGGCGGCCAGCTCCTACAATGAGCAGTTCTTC	CASSLRLAAASSYNEQFF
-	TRBV4-1	TRBD2	TRBJ2-7	TGCGCCAGCAGCCAAGAAGGGCAGGGAGGGACCTACGAGCAGTACTTC	CASSQEGQGGTYEQYF
-	TRBV30	-	TRBJ1-4	TGTGCCTATACAGCAACTAATGAAAAACTGTTTTTT	CAYTATNEKLFF
-	TRBV7-8	-	TRBJ1-1	TGTGCCAGCAGCTTAGACGAGGTTGGTACTGAAGCTTTCTTT	CASSLDEVGTEAFF
-	TRBV6-1	TRBD2	TRBJ2-7	TGTGCCAGCAGTGAAGCGGGGGGGAGAATCGGCGAGCAGTACTTC	CASSEAGGRIGEQYF